This is a list of T cell receptor beta chains from one sample in a study of human CD8 memory T cell subsets. TCRdb reprocessed the 5' RACE reads, keeping one entry per CDR3 protein, no DNA. The sample table sets out under 20,000 distinct CDR3 sequences. Sequencing was done on a sample of CD8+ T cells from PBMCs. These TCRs come from a human donor in good health. The CDR3 runs from the conserved cysteine through the conserved F or W.

V: TRBV28; J: TRBJ2-5; CDR3: CASSFDGTSQETQYF
V: TRBV11-2; J: TRBJ2-1; CDR3: CASSLDGSPYNEQFF
V: TRBV19; J: TRBJ1-1; CDR3: CASSRPRGATNTEAFF
V: TRBV6-2/TRBV6-3; J: TRBJ2-7; CDR3: CASRQTAYEQYF
V: TRBV6-2/TRBV6-3; J: TRBJ1-1; CDR3: CASSYSTGAHGLNTEAFF
V: TRBV7-9; J: TRBJ2-1; CDR3: CASSLARLALTNNEQFF
V: TRBV5-1; J: TRBJ1-5; CDR3: CASREGGNQPQHF
V: TRBV5-5; J: TRBJ1-6; CDR3: CASSLDGTGLWNSPLHF
V: TRBV28; J: TRBJ2-2; CDR3: CASLGILVSGELFF
V: TRBV7-9; J: TRBJ1-5; CDR3: CASSLARNNQPQHF